The clone carrying this TCR beta chain showed up just once. The assay was immunoSEQ multiplex PCR, and TCRdb's table has in-frame clones only and misses some. The data contain approximately 80,000 clones, approximately 78% of them singletons. The sample is drawn from a study of blood T cell repertoires in COVID-19. The germline CDR1 and CDR2 sequences are WNHNN and SYGVQD (reference sequence). Trimming removed 2 bases from V and 7 bases from J; junction bases left unmatched: 16. The CDR3 spans 19 residues. Sample: peripheral blood. The clonotype was recovered from a human donor in a cohort sampled during active COVID-19. V and J are TRBV10-1 and TRBJ2-3; 12 bases are a match to TRBD2. The CDR3 region has the DNA TGCGCCAGCAGTGAGCGTCTAGCGGGGGGGGGAGTTGGAACACATACGCAGTATTTT. Translated: CASSERLAGGGVGTHTQYF.